The count of the clone carrying this T cell receptor (beta chain) is one. Its antigen is not known. At the DNA level, this CDR3 is encoded by other sequences in the same sample as well. The data belong to a study of T cell responses to AZD1222 COVID-19 vaccine. Regarding the study as a whole: Two doses of AZD1222 preceded a rise in Spike-specific TCR breadth and depth.

Clones were sequenced by immunoSEQ multiplex PCR, and TCRdb holds only the in-frame ones, with some missing. The sample has around 150,000 clones; about 92% are singletons. Trimming pared 5 bases from V and 5 bases from J, leaving 12 bases between. Germline CDR1 and CDR2: SGHTA and FQGNSA. The CDR3 is made up of 13 amino acids. The material sequenced was peripheral blood, taken on day 0 of MenACWY control vaccination. The source is an adult in good health. The chain uses TRBV7-2 and TRBJ2-5; D remains unclear. This CDR3 reads CASSLRPRETQYF. DNA of the CDR3: TGTGCCAGCAGCCTGAGGCCGCGGGAGACCCAGTACTTC.